Shown below are 22 T cell receptor beta chains from a single sample sequenced in a study of monozygotic twins with inflammatory bowel disease. From the 5' RACE reads, TCRdb lists one entry per CDR3 protein and no DNA. The sample table sets out approximately 160,000 distinct CDR3 sequences. The sequencing sample was made of blood. These receptors all come from a human donor with ulcerative colitis or Crohn's disease, or a healthy co-twin of an affected twin (not recorded which).

J is TRBJ2-7 and V is TRBV19; TCRdb's D call, TRBD1, is unchecked because there is no DNA. The CDR3 is 13 amino acids. Germline V gives CDR1 LNHDA, CDR2 SQIVND (reference sequence). CDR3 sequence: CASSKGVSYEQYF.

This rearrangement joins TRBV20-1 to TRBJ1-5. Germline lookup yields CDR1 DFQATT and CDR2 SNEGSKA (reference sequence). The CDR3 loop spans 16 amino acids. CDR3 sequence: CSARDSSRYSNQPQHF.

The chain employs TRBV25-1 and TRBJ2-5; TCRdb lists TRBD1, though no DNA is available to test this call. This CDR3 region has 19 residues. Germline CDR1 reads MGHDK; CDR2 reads SYGVNS. CDR3 sequence reads: CASSSPQTGVRFISETQYF.

The genes are TRBV10-3 and TRBJ1-3. The CDR3 length is 13 residues. The V gene's germline CDR1 is ENHRY and CDR2 SYGVKD. The CDR3 reads CAITRTQGNTIYF.

The J gene is TRBJ1-5, the V gene TRBV6-1; TCRdb picks TRBD1, but there is no DNA to check that call. CDR1 and CDR2 from the germline V gene are MNHNS and SASEGT. The CDR3 is 15 residues long. CDR3 in amino acids: CASSATGGSNQPQHF.

The chain has TRBV28 and TRBJ2-1; TCRdb returns TRBD2, unconfirmable since there is no DNA. The CDR3 covers 15 residues. The V gene's germline CDR1 is MDHEN and CDR2 SYDVKM. The CDR3 protein is CASRLSGSNYNEQFF.

The rearrangement joins TRBV29-1 to TRBJ1-3; the TCRdb D gene call, TRBD1, has no DNA to confirm it. This CDR3 contains 16 residues. The germline V gene has CDR1 SQVTM and CDR2 ANQGSEA. CDR3 amino acids: CSVEIFRTGTGNTIYF.

The chain carries TRBV29-1 and TRBJ2-3; TCRdb proposes TRBD1, but this gene call is untestable without DNA. Germline assignment: CDR1 SQVTM and CDR2 ANQGSEA. This CDR3 contains 15 residues. The CDR3 sequence: CSVERAGGGGDTQYF.

CDR3 residues: CASSPSGREGNEQFF. The genes are TRBV7-9 and TRBJ2-1; TCRdb designates TRBD2, a call that cannot be tested without DNA. CDR1 is SEHNR and CDR2 is FQNEAQ in the germline V gene (reference sequence). The CDR3 has 15 residues. Variable domain in full (rest from reference TRBV7-9 and TRBJ2-1): DTGVSQNPRHKITKRGQNVTFRCDPISEHNRLYWYRQTLGQGPEFLTYFQNEAQLEKSRLLSDRFSAERPKGSFSTLEIQRTEQGDSAMYLCASSPSGREGNEQFFGPGTRLTVL.

The chain couples TRBV6-1 to TRBJ1-2; TCRdb's assignment of TRBD1 cannot be checked, as there is no DNA. The CDR3 spans 13 residues. Germline CDR1 reads MNHNS; CDR2 reads SASEGT. The CDR3 sequence is CASRRDSSHGYTF.

This chain connects TRBV5-1 to TRBJ2-7; TCRdb picks TRBD1, but there is no DNA to check that call. Germline CDR1 SGHRS, CDR2 YFSETQ. This CDR3 is 12 amino acids long. CDR3 sequence reads: CASSTDRYEQYF.

This chain links TRBV7-3 with TRBJ2-5; absent DNA, TCRdb's TRBD2 call cannot be checked. This CDR3 is 14 amino acids long. Germline values: CDR1 SGHTA, CDR2 FQGTGA. The CDR3 loop is CASSLTRGQETQYF.

The chain joins TRBV28 to TRBJ2-4; TCRdb calls TRBD1, which cannot be checked without DNA. The CDR3 extends over 15 amino acids. In germline, CDR1 is MDHEN, CDR2 SYDVKM. CDR3 in amino acids: CASSLPGRGRNIQYF.

This chain uses TRBV5-1 with TRBJ1-4. CDR3 length: 16 residues. Germline CDR1 is SGHRS and CDR2 is YFSETQ. The CDR3 loop reads CASSLVPTDLNERLFF.

CDR3 loop: CASSQSHDGEVAANSSYEQYF. The gene calls are TRBV23-1 and TRBJ2-7. TRBV23-1 is given ORF status, its function remaining uncertain. The CDR3 runs to 21 residues.

The rearrangement links TRBV20-1 to TRBJ1-2; TCRdb indicates TRBD1, and absent DNA this call remains unverified. The CDR3 spans 17 residues. The germline CDR1 and CDR2 sequences are DFQATT and SNEGSKA (reference sequence). CDR3: CSASPPLTGLEDGGYTF.

V usage is TRBV6-5 and J usage is TRBJ1-1; TCRdb designates TRBD1, a call that cannot be tested without DNA. Per the germline V gene, CDR1 is MNHEY and CDR2 is SVGAGI. The CDR3 length is 15 residues. CDR3 sequence reads: CASSYSAGVNTEAFF.

The J gene is TRBJ2-1, the V gene TRBV7-9; TCRdb's D call of TRBD1 is untestable without DNA. This CDR3 spans 17 amino acids. CDR1 is SEHNR and CDR2 is FQNEAQ in the germline V gene (reference sequence). This CDR3 reads CASSSLTGGASYNEQFF. The full variable domain, rest sourced from reference TRBV7-9 and TRBJ2-1, is DTGVSQNPRHKITKRGQNVTFRCDPISEHNRLYWYRQTLGQGPEFLTYFQNEAQLEKSRLLSDRFSAERPKGSFSTLEIQRTEQGDSAMYLCASSSLTGGASYNEQFFGPGTRLTVL.

The chain carries TRBV27 and TRBJ1-1; the TRBD1 assignment by TCRdb is unverifiable without DNA. The CDR3 covers 15 residues. The germline V gene encodes CDR1 MNHEY and CDR2 SMNVEV (reference sequence). The CDR3 is CASSSRQGWNTEAFF.

The genes are TRBV5-1 and TRBJ2-1; TCRdb gives TRBD2 as the D gene, but with no DNA this cannot be confirmed. This CDR3 is 13 amino acids long. Germline-derived CDR1 and CDR2 are SGHRS and YFSETQ. The CDR3 loop is CASRTAGYNEQFF.

The chain carries TRBV20-1 and TRBJ2-1; TCRdb designates TRBD2, a call that cannot be tested without DNA. There are 13 residues in the CDR3. The germline V gene has CDR1 DFQATT and CDR2 SNEGSKA (reference sequence). The CDR3 spells CSARGLIYNEQFF.

The chain's CDR3 is CSAGIPGRRGEQFF. The chain uses TRBV20-1 and TRBJ2-1; TCRdb calls TRBD1, which cannot be checked without DNA. The CDR3 runs to 14 residues. CDR1 is DFQATT and CDR2 is SNEGSKA in the germline V gene (reference sequence).